The 27 T cell receptor beta chains given below trace back to one sample, sequenced in a study of chemoradiotherapy in HPV16-positive cancers. Only in-frame clones appear in the TCRdb table, and some are missing; sequencing was by immunoSEQ multiplex PCR. The sample carries about 6,500 clones, over 75% recorded once. The sample in question was tumor tissue, obtained from a patient who underwent chemoradiotherapy. The receptor set was obtained from a human donor with HPV-associated anogenital cancer.

This rearrangement joins TRBV11-2 to TRBJ1-1, with D unresolved. Trimming left V 10 bases short and J 5 bases short, with 14 bases between. The germline V gene has CDR1 SGHAT and CDR2 FQNNGV. This CDR3 spans 12 amino acids. CDR3 nucleotides: TGTGCCACCTCAGAAGGGCGGACTGAAGCTTTCTTT. This encodes CATSEGRTEAFF.

The chain joins TRBV11-2 to TRBJ2-3, with TRBD1 matching 10 bases. Germline assignment: CDR1 SGHAT and CDR2 FQNNGV. The V and J ends lost 5 bases and 5 bases, in that order; junction bases with no gene match: 4. The CDR3 spans 14 residues. The CDR3 region is CASSLDRGRDTQYF. The CDR3 coding sequence is TGTGCCAGCAGCCTGGACAGGGGGAGAGATACGCAGTATTTT.

This rearrangement joins TRBV13 to TRBJ2-1; D may be TRBD1 (5 bases). This CDR3 comprises 14 residues. CDR1 PRHDT and CDR2 FYEKMQ come from the germline V gene (reference sequence). Deletions cut 2 bases from V and 1 base from J, with 6 bases between. The CDR3 DNA sequence: TGTGCCAGCAGCTTACGACAGTCCTACAATGAGCAGTTCTTC. This sequence encodes CASSLRQSYNEQFF.

This chain connects TRBV7-2 to TRBJ2-7; D remains ambiguous. From germline, CDR1 is SGHTA and CDR2 FQGNSA. Trimming pared 8 bases from V and 2 bases from J, leaving 7 bases between. The CDR3 is made up of 11 amino acids. CDR3 nucleotide sequence: TGTGCCAGCCTTAGCCCCTACGAGCAGTACTTC. Encoded protein: CASLSPYEQYF.

This clone was seen only a few times. J is TRBJ1-2 and V is TRBV6-1; weak D call: TRBD1 (6 bases). Germline V gene sequence: CDR1 MNHNS, CDR2 SASEGT. Trimming cost V 8 bases and J 0 bases, with 16 bases left between them. The CDR3 totals 15 residues. DNA for the CDR3: TGTGCCAGCCCTAGGGGGGGCTTTGCTAACTATGGCTACACCTTC. As protein: CASPRGGFANYGYTF.

The chain recombines TRBV19 with TRBJ1-5, with a possible D match to TRBD1 (5 bases). V gave up 10 bases and J gave up 5 bases, with 15 bases separating them. There are 13 residues in the CDR3. Germline CDR1 and CDR2: LNHDA and SQIVND (reference sequence). CDR3: CATAGTADQPQHF. In DNA, the CDR3 is TGTGCCACCGCAGGGACGGCGGATCAGCCCCAGCATTTT. The full variable domain, its missing parts supplied by reference TRBV19 and TRBJ1-5, is DGGITQSPKYLFRKEGQNVTLSCEQNLNHDAMYWYRQDPGQGLRLIYYSQIVNDFQKGDIAEGYSVSREKKESFPLTVTSAQKNPTAFYLCATAGTADQPQHFGDGTRLSIL.

CDR3: CASSIGRGGYNEQFF. The CDR3, as DNA: TGTGCCAGTAGTATTGGGCGGGGAGGGTACAATGAGCAGTTCTTC. The J gene is TRBJ2-1, the V gene TRBV19, with 7 nucleotides matching TRBD2. From germline, CDR1 is LNHDA and CDR2 SQIVND (reference sequence). V lost 3 bases to trimming and J lost 4 bases; unmatched junction nucleotides: 6. This CDR3 has 15 amino acids.

The V gene is TRBV9, the J gene TRBJ1-4; D gene ambiguous. V was shortened by 3 bases and J by 0 bases, with 9 bases between the two germline ends. This CDR3 has 15 amino acids. CDR1 SGDLS and CDR2 YYNGEE come from the germline V gene. The CDR3 loop reads CASSADYATNEKLFF. DNA for the CDR3: TGTGCCAGCAGCGCCGATTACGCAACTAATGAAAAACTGTTTTTT.

The rearrangement joins TRBV30 to TRBJ1-1; D unclear. The germline V gene encodes CDR1 GTSNPN and CDR2 SVGIG (reference sequence). The CDR3 covers 15 residues. V was pared by 4 bases and J by 0 bases, with 15 bases between. CDR3 in amino acids: CAWKFYLTMNTEAFF. CDR3 nucleotide sequence: TGTGCCTGGAAGTTCTATCTAACTATGAACACTGAAGCTTTCTTT.

CDR3 DNA sequence: TGCAGCGTTGGAGGCATGAACACTGAAGCTTTCTTT. This translates into CSVGGMNTEAFF. The chain recombines TRBV29-1 with TRBJ1-1; D remains ambiguous. In germline, CDR1 is SQVTM, CDR2 ANQGSEA. This CDR3 comprises 12 residues. Trimming removed 4 bases from V and 0 bases from J, with 6 bases in between.

The chain uses TRBV11-3 and TRBJ1-1, with a weak D call TRBD1 (5 bases). Germline V CDR1 and CDR2: SGHNT, YENEEA. The CDR3 totals 13 residues. Trimming left V 2 bases short and J 9 bases short, with 13 bases between. CDR3 sequence: CASSLIKGDQAFF. CDR3 coding DNA: TGTGCCAGCAGCTTAATTAAAGGGGATCAAGCTTTCTTT.

This clone has a single count. DNA for the CDR3: TGTGCCAGCAGCGTAGCTCCTTCGGAGGGCTACGAGCAGTACTTC. Its protein is CASSVAPSEGYEQYF. This chain links TRBV9 with TRBJ2-7, with D perhaps matching TRBD2 (6 bases). The CDR3 has 15 residues. The V gene lost 0 bases and the J gene lost 3 bases, with 13 bases spanning the gap. CDR1 is SGDLS, CDR2 YYNGEE, per germline. The whole variable domain, remainder taken from reference TRBV9 and TRBJ2-7, is DSGVTQTPKHLITATGQRVTLRCSPRSGDLSVYWYQQSLDQGLQFLIQYYNGEERAKGNILERFSAQQFPDLHSELNLSSLELGDSALYFCASSVAPSEGYEQYFGPGTRLTVT.

This clone was found once. V usage is TRBV6-5 and J usage is TRBJ2-7; 11 positions agree with TRBD2. CDR3 length: 16 residues. Germline assignment: CDR1 MNHEY and CDR2 SVGAGI. Germline trimming cut 0 bases from V and 6 bases from J; bases unmatched to any gene: 7. CDR3 sequence: CASSYSASGGPAEQYF. The CDR3 DNA reads as TGTGCCAGCAGTTACTCGGCTAGCGGGGGGCCGGCCGAGCAGTACTTC.

In regard to this clone: One end of the junction varies from germline; a read error may be responsible. The rearrangement uses TRBV25-1 and TRBJ2-2; 7 positions agree with TRBD2. The CDR3 covers 17 residues. CDR1 is MGHDK, CDR2 SYGVNS, per germline. The chain's CDR3 is CASSSRLAVLNAGELFF. CDR3 bases: TGTGCCAGCAGCTCTCGACTAGCAGTGTTGAACGCCGGGGAGCTGTTTTTT.

The rearrangement links TRBV9 to TRBJ2-7; D unresolved. CDR3 length equals 14 residues. Germline loops: CDR1 SGDLS, CDR2 YYNGEE. Trimming left V 0 bases short and J 2 bases short, with 9 bases between. The CDR3 here is CASSVDVAPYEQYF. In DNA form, the CDR3 reads TGTGCCAGCAGCGTAGATGTAGCACCCTACGAGCAGTACTTC.

J is TRBJ2-3 and V is TRBV2, with 7 bases matching TRBD2. Germline-derived CDR1 and CDR2 are SNHLY and FYNNEI. Trimming took 6 bases from V and 5 from J; bases not matched to a gene: 8. This CDR3 has 14 amino acids. The CDR3 protein is CASSRLALEDTQYF. In DNA, the CDR3 is TGTGCCAGCAGCAGACTAGCCCTAGAAGATACGCAGTATTTT.

The J gene is TRBJ2-7, the V gene TRBV6-5; the D gene is possibly TRBD2 (7 bases). The germline CDR1 and CDR2 sequences are MNHEY and SVGAGI. The CDR3 covers 15 residues. Trimming shortened V by 2 bases and J by 2 bases, and 13 bases separated the two germline ends. This CDR3 reads CASSYGGAGAYEQYF. CDR3 bases: TGTGCCAGCAGTTACGGGGGGGCCGGGGCCTACGAGCAGTACTTC.

Written as DNA, the CDR3 is TGCGCCAGCAGCCAACAGGGGGCGAGGTCCAATTCACCCCTCCACTTT. Its translation is CASSQQGARSNSPLHF. The chain is built from TRBV4-1 and TRBJ1-6; 8 nucleotides match TRBD1. Germline V CDR1 and CDR2: MGHRA, YSYEKL. Trimming at V came to 2 bases and at J to 7 bases, leaving 7 bases not matched to a gene. The length of the CDR3 is 16 residues.

V and J are TRBV11-2 and TRBJ1-2; 7 bases match TRBD1. Per germline, CDR1 SGHAT and CDR2 FQNNGV. V shed 0 bases and J 4 bases; nucleotides not matched to a gene: 5. This CDR3 comprises 15 residues. The CDR3 region has the DNA TGTGCCAGCAGCTTAGACTCGGACAGGAGCTATGGCTACACCTTC. This gives the protein CASSLDSDRSYGYTF.

This clone was counted once. This chain connects TRBV19 to TRBJ1-2, with a weak D call TRBD1 (6 bases). Trimming pared 8 bases from V and 8 bases from J, leaving 18 bases between. The CDR3 runs to 13 residues. Germline-derived CDR1 and CDR2 are LNHDA and SQIVND (reference sequence). The CDR3 protein is CASCTGFVSGYTF. In DNA, the CDR3 is TGTGCCAGTTGTACAGGGTTTGTATCGGGCTACACCTTC.

The chain employs TRBV5-5 and TRBJ1-2; D is perhaps TRBD1 (5 bases). The CDR3 sequence is 14 residues long. CDR1 is SGHKS, CDR2 YYEKEE, per germline (reference sequence). Between the trimmed V and J ends, which lost 0 bases and 4 bases, there was a span of 10 bases. The CDR3 DNA follows: TGTGCCAGCAGCTTGGGCAGGGCTGTCTATGGCTACACCTTC. It yields the protein CASSLGRAVYGYTF.

The chain joins TRBV27 to TRBJ1-4; 8 bases are a match to TRBD1. The CDR3 loop spans 14 amino acids. The trim removed 3 bases at V and 5 bases at J, leaving 2 bases unmatched. The germline V gene has CDR1 MNHEY and CDR2 SMNVEV (reference sequence). This CDR3 reads CASSFGQGNEKLFF. The CDR3 region has the DNA TGTGCCAGCAGTTTTGGACAGGGAAATGAAAAACTGTTTTTT.

The chain carries TRBV9 and TRBJ2-1, with D possibly matching TRBD2 (6 bases). Per germline, CDR1 SGDLS and CDR2 YYNGEE. Trimming shortened V by 3 bases and J by 10 bases, and 23 bases separated the two germline ends. The CDR3 consists of 16 residues. The CDR3 protein is CASSGASGGEAQEQFF. Written as DNA, the CDR3 is TGTGCCAGCAGCGGGGCTTCTGGCGGGGAGGCCCAAGAGCAGTTCTTC.

The CDR3 protein is CASSSLEGSTDTQYF. In DNA form, the CDR3 reads TGTGCCAGCAGCTCCCTTGAGGGGAGCACAGATACGCAGTATTTT. The chain recombines TRBV7-9 with TRBJ2-3; D is tentatively TRBD1 or TRBD2 (5 bases each). CDR3 length: 15 amino acids. CDR1 is SEHNR, CDR2 FQNEAQ, per germline (reference sequence). Trimming left V 4 bases short and J 0 bases short, with 11 bases between.

This sequence joins TRBV5-1 and TRBJ2-7, with 9 bases fitting TRBD1. V trimming: 0 bases; J trimming: 3 bases; junction bases outside the gene matches: 4. CDR3 size: 15 residues. In germline, CDR1 is SGHRS, CDR2 YFSETQ. The CDR3 is CASSLGDRVSYEQYF. CDR3 bases: TGCGCCAGCAGCTTGGGGGACAGGGTAAGCTACGAGCAGTACTTC.

The CDR3 nucleotides read TGTGCCACCAGCACCGCGACAGGACGGACCGAGCAGTACTTC. This encodes CATSTATGRTEQYF. V usage is TRBV15 and J usage is TRBJ2-7; TRBD1 is a possible D gene (6 bases). This CDR3 contains 14 residues. V was clipped by 4 bases and J by 6 bases, with 16 bases between them. From germline, CDR1 is LNHNV and CDR2 YYDKDF (reference sequence).

V is TRBV18 and J is TRBJ1-1; 8 bases are shared with TRBD1. The CDR3 runs to 13 residues. Losses at the gene ends were 4 bases for V and 5 bases for J; bases not matched to a gene: 3. Germline V CDR1 and CDR2: KGHSH, LQKENI. The CDR3 sequence is CASSQTGDTEAFF. DNA of the CDR3: TGTGCCAGCTCACAGACAGGGGATACTGAAGCTTTCTTT.